The sequence of this TCR beta chain was determined in a study of response to subunit inactivated influenza vaccine. Study conclusions and caveats: It was suggested by the authors that few new T cells are recruited by each seasonal influenza vaccination.

This clonotype was detected ten times or more. The antigen is unknown. Each CDR3 protein is one row after TCRdb ran MiXCR on the RT-PCR reads. The data contain 400,000 to 650,000 distinct CDR3 sequences, under 8.5% of them seen just once; the ten biggest clones take up around 12%. CDR3 length: 15 amino acids. Germline CDR1 is DFQATT and CDR2 is SNEGSKA (reference sequence). V lost 3 bases, J lost 4 bases, and 15 bases lay in between. The chain has TRBV20-1 and TRBJ2-2; D is uncertain. Sequencing used PBMCs from blood, obtained roughly 24 months after vaccination. The TCR comes from a man aged 45 to 75 who received an inactivated influenza vaccine. The CDR3 here is CSASLPSLRTGELFF. The CDR3 bases are TGCAGTGCTAGCCTACCCAGCTTGCGCACCGGGGAGCTGTTTTTT.